The 17 T cell receptor beta chains given below trace back to one sample, sequenced in a study of spatial heterogeneity in lung cancer. As for time point: blood at routine non-recurrence follow-up after resection. MiXCR was run by TCRdb on the 5' RACE reads, yielding one entry per CDR3 protein. The sample records roughly 14,000 distinct CDR3 sequences, 6.3% being singletons. The sample in question was PBMCs, obtained at follow-up. All receptors come from a male donor with early-stage non-small cell lung cancer.

This clonotype has ten or more counts. The chain couples TRBV6-6 to TRBJ1-4; 7 nucleotides agree with TRBD1. Germline V lookup: CDR1 MNHNY, CDR2 SVGAGI (reference sequence). The J segment lost 4 bases and the V segment lost 2 bases, leaving 13 bases of the junction unmatched. This CDR3 comprises 18 residues. For the CDR3, the DNA is TGTGCCAGCAGTTACCGACAGGGAACCAATGGGGGTAATGAAAAACTGTTTTTT. Translating gives CASSYRQGTNGGNEKLFF.

In this sample, this clonotype turned up a few times. The rearrangement joins TRBV18 to TRBJ2-3, with D perhaps matching TRBD2 (5 bases). Germline CDR1 KGHSH, CDR2 LQKENI. This CDR3 contains 14 residues. Trimming pared 5 bases from V and 5 bases from J, leaving 14 bases between. The CDR3 DNA is TGTGCCAGCTCATCCGACGGGGTCGGAGATACGCAGTATTTT. This gives the protein CASSSDGVGDTQYF. The full variable domain, its missing parts supplied by reference TRBV18 and TRBJ2-3, is NAGVMQNPRHLVRRRGQEARLRCSPMKGHSHVYWYRQLPEEGLKFMVYLQKENIIDESGMPKERFSAEFPKEGPSILRIQQVVRGDSAAYFCASSSDGVGDTQYFGPGTRLTVL.

This clonotype was seen at least ten times. The chain joins TRBV6-2 or TRBV6-3 to TRBJ2-1; unclear D gene. CDR3 size: 13 residues. Germline-derived CDR1 and CDR2 are MNHEY and SVGEGT. V lost 5 bases to trimming and J lost 4 bases, with 9 bases between them. CDR3 sequence (DNA): TGTGCCAGCAGTCGTGACCCGTACAATGAGCAGTTCTTC. It yields the protein CASSRDPYNEQFF.

This clonotype has at least ten counts. The chain recombines TRBV28 with TRBJ2-1; 13 bases map to TRBD2. The CDR3 runs to 17 residues. Looked up from germline, CDR1 is MDHEN and CDR2 is SYDVKM. Germline trimming cut 2 bases from V and 4 bases from J; bases unmatched to any gene: 5. CDR3: CASSLVGLAGRYNEQFF. As DNA, the CDR3 is TGTGCCAGCAGTTTAGTGGGACTAGCGGGAAGATACAATGAGCAGTTCTTC.

This clonotype occurred many times. The V call is TRBV20-1, the J call TRBJ2-5; D possibly uses TRBD1 or TRBD2 (6 bases each). Trimming left V 5 bases short and J 1 base short, with 14 bases between. Germline lookup yields CDR1 DFQATT and CDR2 SNEGSKA (reference sequence). The CDR3 is made up of 14 amino acids. The CDR3 is CSAPKGGIQETQYF. DNA of the CDR3: TGCAGTGCTCCAAAGGGGGGAATCCAAGAGACCCAGTACTTC.

In this sample, this clonotype turned up many times. This rearrangement joins TRBV9 to TRBJ2-7, with D uncertain. This CDR3 comprises 14 residues. The germline gives CDR1 SGDLS, CDR2 YYNGEE. V was pared by 0 bases and J by 5 bases, with 12 bases between. The CDR3 sequence: CASSVGRRSHEQYF. The CDR3 DNA follows: TGTGCCAGCAGCGTAGGGAGAAGGTCGCACGAGCAGTACTTC.

This rearrangement joins TRBV27 to TRBJ2-3; D call uncertain. From germline, CDR1 is MNHEY and CDR2 SMNVEV (reference sequence). Trimming removed 4 bases from V and 1 base from J, with 9 bases in between. The CDR3 loop spans 14 amino acids. CDR3 coding DNA: TGTGCCAGCAGTTCAATCATCCGCACAGATACGCAGTATTTT. It translates to CASSSIIRTDTQYF.

The table lists this clonotype with many counts. This chain joins TRBV2 and TRBJ2-7, with TRBD1 identical over 12 bases. This CDR3 has 14 residues. Germline V lookup: CDR1 SNHLY, CDR2 FYNNEI. The CDR3 DNA is TGTGTCATCCTCCCCCGGGACAGGGGGCTTCGGCAGTACTTC. Its protein is CVILPRDRGLRQYF. The entire variable domain, with the rest obtained from reference TRBV2 and TRBJ2-7, is as follows: EPEVTQTPSHQVTQMGQEVILRCVPISNHLYFYWYRQILGQKVEFLVSFYNNEISEKSEIFDDQFSVERPDGSNFTLKIRSTKLEDSAMYFCVILPRDRGLRQYFGPGTRLTVT.

This clonotype was counted at least ten times. The CDR3 loop reads CASSLTTSGRGGSYNEQFF. The CDR3 coding sequence is TGTGCCAGCAGCTTAACGACTAGCGGGAGAGGGGGCTCCTACAATGAGCAGTTCTTC. The genes are TRBV7-9 and TRBJ2-1; 12 bases are shared with TRBD2. Per the germline V gene, CDR1 is SEHNR and CDR2 is FQNEAQ (reference sequence). The V segment lost 2 bases and the J segment 0 bases; nucleotides outside the gene matches: 8. This CDR3 contains 19 residues.

This clonotype is classed as medium-sized. The chain links TRBV6-1 to TRBJ2-7; TRBD1 matches 10 bases. With 7 bases clipped from V and 4 bases from J, the junction kept 7 bases outside the gene matches. CDR1 MNHNS and CDR2 SASEGT come from the germline V gene. The CDR3 totals 14 residues. CDR3 loop: CASNRDRGRYEQYF. The CDR3 DNA follows: TGTGCCAGCAATAGGGACAGGGGAAGGTACGAGCAGTACTTC.

This clonotype showed up many times. The chain combines TRBV7-9 with TRBJ1-5, with D perhaps TRBD1 (5 bases). Germline V gene sequence: CDR1 SEHNR, CDR2 FQNEAQ (reference sequence). The CDR3 consists of 14 residues. The V and J ends lost 4 bases and 0 bases respectively, with 7 bases between them. CDR3 sequence (DNA): TGTGCCAGCAGCTGGGGCAATAGCAATCAGCCCCAGCATTTT. Translating gives CASSWGNSNQPQHF.

This clonotype was recorded at least ten times. The V gene is TRBV7-9, the J gene TRBJ2-3; D is unclear. The CDR3 runs to 12 residues. Between the trimmed V and J ends, which lost 7 bases and 7 bases, there was a span of 12 bases. The germline CDR1 and CDR2 sequences are SEHNR and FQNEAQ (reference sequence). CDR3: CASTITGYTQYF. CDR3 sequence (DNA): TGTGCCAGCACTATCACTGGATATACGCAGTATTTT.

This clonotype was counted many times. This chain joins TRBV14 and TRBJ2-7; tentatively, D is TRBD1 (5 bases). V lost 2 bases to trimming and J lost 6 bases, with 5 bases between them. The length of the CDR3 is 11 residues. Germline CDR1 is SGHDN and CDR2 is FVKESK. As DNA, the CDR3 is TGTGCCAGCAGCCAAACAGGCGAGCAGTACTTC. The encoded protein is CASSQTGEQYF. The whole variable domain, remainder taken from reference TRBV14 and TRBJ2-7, is EAGVTQFPSHSVIEKGQTVTLRCDPISGHDNLYWYRRVMGKEIKFLLHFVKESKQDESGMPNNRFLAERTGGTYSTLKVQPAELEDSGVYFCASSQTGEQYFGPGTRLTVT.

This chain joins TRBV12-3 or TRBV12-4 and TRBJ1-5, with 7 bases aligning to TRBD1. The CDR3 consists of 14 residues. Trimming removed 6 bases from V and 4 bases from J; junction bases left unmatched: 6. CDR3 in DNA: TGTGCCAGCAGCCAGGGGGAGACAAATCAGCCCCAGCATTTT. It codes for CASSQGETNQPQHF.

This clonotype appeared many times. The V and J genes are TRBV6-1 and TRBJ1-2, with D hard to call. This CDR3 has 14 residues. CDR1 and CDR2 from the germline V gene are MNHNS and SASEGT. Deletions cut 3 bases from V and 1 base from J, with 9 bases between. CDR3 in DNA: TGTGCCAGCAGTGACGGCAGCCATAACTATGGCTACACCTTC. This sequence encodes CASSDGSHNYGYTF.

This clonotype was counted between two and nine times. V gene TRBV18 combines with J gene TRBJ1-2; D is unclear. V was trimmed by 1 base and J by 2 bases, leaving 8 bases between them. The germline CDR1 and CDR2 sequences are KGHSH and LQKENI. The CDR3 extends over 14 amino acids. CDR3 sequence reads: CASSPQGTNYGYTF. CDR3 coding DNA: TGTGCCAGCTCACCACAGGGAACCAACTATGGCTACACCTTC. The whole variable domain, filled in from reference TRBV18 and TRBJ1-2, reads NAGVMQNPRHLVRRRGQEARLRCSPMKGHSHVYWYRQLPEEGLKFMVYLQKENIIDESGMPKERFSAEFPKEGPSILRIQQVVRGDSAAYFCASSPQGTNYGYTFGSGTRLTVV.

This clonotype is categorized as medium-sized. The chain recombines TRBV6-2 or TRBV6-3 with TRBJ1-5; D uncertain. V was shortened by 8 bases and J by 2 bases, with 10 bases between the two germline ends. The CDR3 loop spans 13 amino acids. Germline V lookup: CDR1 MNHEY, CDR2 SVGEGT. Here the CDR3 reads CASGPGGNQPQHF. CDR3 in DNA: TGTGCCAGCGGCCCGGGCGGCAATCAGCCCCAGCATTTT.